A single sample gave rise to the 30 T cell receptor beta chains below, sequenced in a study of control samples from healthy donors and cancer patients. Assay used: immunoSEQ multiplex PCR; TCRdb lists only in-frame clones, some missing. The sample includes 78,000 or so clones, approximately 84% of them seen just once. The specimen was blood. These receptors were taken from a woman in her fifties or sixties in good health.

The V and J genes are TRBV7-9 and TRBJ1-2, with D uncertain. CDR1 SEHNR and CDR2 FQNEAQ come from the germline V gene (reference sequence). The germline V and J ends were trimmed by 6 bases and 4 bases, with 12 bases remaining between them. The CDR3 contains 13 residues. CDR3 residues: CASSPDGLYGYTF. CDR3 sequence (DNA): TGTGCCAGCAGTCCGGACGGACTCTATGGCTACACCTTC.

The chain couples TRBV2 to TRBJ2-7; a weak D match, TRBD2 (6 bases). The length of the CDR3 is 10 residues. V lost 11 bases, J lost 4 bases, and 9 bases lay in between. CDR1 and CDR2 (germline): SNHLY, FYNNEI. In nucleotides, the CDR3 is TGTGCCGGCGGGGAATACGAGCAGTACTTC. Protein product: CAGGEYEQYF.

The V call is TRBV6-5, the J call TRBJ1-1; tentative D call: TRBD1 (5 bases). Trimming took 0 bases from V and 1 from J, leaving 12 bases between them. The CDR3 runs to 16 residues. CDR1 MNHEY and CDR2 SVGAGI come from the germline V gene. The CDR3 sequence is CASSYSGGQPNTEAFF. The CDR3 coding sequence is TGTGCCAGCAGTTACTCCGGAGGACAACCGAACACTGAAGCTTTCTTT.

This chain connects TRBV5-1 to TRBJ2-5, with 12 bases aligning to TRBD2. The germline V gene encodes CDR1 SGHRS and CDR2 YFSETQ. The V and J ends lost 0 bases and 1 base, in that order; junction bases with no gene match: 16. The CDR3 spans 21 residues. The DNA of the CDR3 is TGCGCCAGCAGCTTGGTAGGTGGGGCGCCGGGACTAGCGGGTCCCCAAGAGACCCAGTACTTC. This sequence encodes CASSLVGGAPGLAGPQETQYF.

The CDR3 DNA reads TGTGCCAGCAGCGGAATGAGGGTGAACACCGGGGAGCTGTTTTTT. It is translated as CASSGMRVNTGELFF. The V and J genes are TRBV5-4 and TRBJ2-2; D possibly corresponds to TRBD2 (5 bases). Germline V lookup: CDR1 SGHNT, CDR2 YYREEE (reference sequence). V was clipped by 4 bases and J by 1 base, with 11 bases between them. The CDR3 loop spans 15 amino acids.

The V and J genes are TRBV28 and TRBJ1-2; a weak D match, TRBD1 (5 bases). Trimming removed 7 bases from V and 4 bases from J, with 22 bases in between. The CDR3 sequence is 16 residues long. CDR1 MDHEN and CDR2 SYDVKM come from the germline V gene. The CDR3 reads CASIQPGPGALYGYTF. The CDR3, as DNA: TGTGCCAGCATCCAACCAGGCCCCGGGGCCCTCTATGGCTACACCTTC.

V gene TRBV30 combines with J gene TRBJ2-6; perhaps TRBD1 as D (6 bases). This CDR3 has 16 residues. Germline-derived CDR1 and CDR2 are GTSNPN and SVGIG (reference sequence). V lost 2 bases to trimming and J lost 4 bases, with 15 bases between them. CDR3 in amino acids: CAWSIRTGSGANVLTF. The CDR3 bases are TGTGCCTGGAGTATCCGTACAGGGTCCGGGGCCAACGTCCTGACTTTC.

In its sample, this clone was seen a few times. The chain uses TRBV12-5 and TRBJ2-7; unclear D gene. The length of the CDR3 is 12 residues. Germline V gives CDR1 LGHNT, CDR2 FRNRAP. V lost 6 bases to trimming and J lost 5 bases, with 11 bases between them. As DNA, the CDR3 is TGTGCTAGTGGCCCTAGGTGGGACGAGCAGTACTTC. Residues: CASGPRWDEQYF.

The genes are TRBV28 and TRBJ1-6; D is unclear. The germline CDR1 and CDR2 sequences are MDHEN and SYDVKM. This CDR3 region has 15 residues. Trimming shortened V by 3 bases and J by 0 bases, and 6 bases separated the two germline ends. CDR3 DNA sequence: TGTGCCAGCAGTTTTTCAGGCTCCTATAATTCACCCCTCCACTTT. Translating gives CASSFSGSYNSPLHF.

This chain joins TRBV5-4 and TRBJ1-2; 9 positions agree with TRBD1. The junction had 5 bases not matched to a gene; V was cut back by 3 bases and J by 8 bases. This CDR3 has 13 amino acids. Germline V gene data show CDR1 as SGHNT and CDR2 as YYREEE (reference sequence). The CDR3 spells CASSYNRGPGYTF. CDR3 DNA: TGTGCCAGCAGCTATAACAGGGGGCCCGGCTACACCTTC.

The chain combines TRBV5-6 with TRBJ1-4, with no clear D. V shed 4 bases and J shed 8 bases, with 18 bases lying between them. CDR1 is SGHDT and CDR2 is YYEEEE in the germline V gene. CDR3 length equals 15 residues. The CDR3 DNA reads as TGTGCCAGCAGCGAAGACGGAGGCTCCTCGGAAAAACTGTTTTTT. This codes for CASSEDGGSSEKLFF.

The chain uses TRBV30 and TRBJ1-5; D call uncertain. Germline lookup yields CDR1 GTSNPN and CDR2 SVGIG (reference sequence). The CDR3 is 14 residues long. The V end was cut by 2 bases, the J end by 4 bases, with 12 bases between. The CDR3 region has the DNA TGTGCCTGGAGTACACAACTGGTAAATCAGCCCCAGCATTTT. It specifies CAWSTQLVNQPQHF.

The chain joins TRBV30 to TRBJ1-5; no reliable D call. The V and J ends lost 3 bases and 4 bases respectively, with 19 bases between them. CDR3 length: 16 residues. CDR1 is GTSNPN, CDR2 SVGIG, per germline (reference sequence). As DNA, the CDR3 is TGTGCCTGGAGAGGAACCCTGGCAGTCCCAAATCAGCCCCAGCATTTT. Amino acids: CAWRGTLAVPNQPQHF.

The chain uses TRBV2 and TRBJ1-4; 7 nucleotides line up with TRBD1. Germline V gives CDR1 SNHLY, CDR2 FYNNEI. V lost 3 bases to trimming and J lost 0 bases; unmatched junction nucleotides: 7. CDR3 length equals 17 residues. In DNA form, the CDR3 reads TGTGCCAGCAGTGAGGCAGGGGGGGGGACAACTAATGAAAAACTGTTTTTT. It specifies CASSEAGGGTTNEKLFF.

This clone has a single count. This chain links TRBV4-1 with TRBJ1-1; D unresolved. The V end was cut by 6 bases, the J end by 0 bases, with 11 bases between. The CDR3 has 14 amino acids. CDR1 and CDR2 from the germline V gene are MGHRA and YSYEKL. The CDR3 nucleotides are TGCGCCAGCAGTCGGACCGCTTTGAACACTGAAGCTTTCTTT. It translates to CASSRTALNTEAFF.

The J gene is TRBJ2-1, the V gene TRBV7-2; weak D call: TRBD1 (5 bases). Germline CDR1 is SGHTA and CDR2 is FQGNSA. This CDR3 has 13 amino acids. Trimming left V 1 base short and J 6 bases short, with 7 bases between. The CDR3, as DNA: TGTGCCAGCAGCTTAGGCAGGGTCAATGAGCAGTTCTTC. Translated: CASSLGRVNEQFF.

The chain combines TRBV6-6 with TRBJ2-7; no clear D. Germline V gene data show CDR1 as MNHNY and CDR2 as SVGAGI (reference sequence). This CDR3 has 13 residues. Trimming removed 2 bases from V and 2 bases from J, with 7 bases in between. The CDR3 DNA reads TGTGCCAGCAGTTACGGCTTAACCTACGAGCAGTACTTC. Its translation: CASSYGLTYEQYF.

The chain employs TRBV24-1 and TRBJ2-1; 10 nucleotides match TRBD1. V shed 3 bases, J shed 12 bases, and the junction held 7 bases outside the gene matches. The CDR3 is 14 residues long. Looked up from germline, CDR1 is KGHDR and CDR2 is SFDVKD. The CDR3 coding sequence is TGTGCCACCAGTGATGAAAGAGGACAGGGGGTGCAGTTCTTC. Its protein is CATSDERGQGVQFF.

The chain uses TRBV14 and TRBJ1-6; 8 bases fit TRBD1. J was trimmed by 7 bases and V by 2 bases; bases with no gene match: 10. Germline CDR1 SGHDN, CDR2 FVKESK. This CDR3 contains 17 residues. The CDR3: CASSQTGQVVRNSPLHF. The CDR3 nucleotides read TGTGCCAGCAGCCAAACGGGACAGGTAGTGCGGAATTCACCCCTCCACTTT.

CDR3 bases: TGTGCCTGGAGTGTACTTGACACTGAAGCTTTCTTT. Translation: CAWSVLDTEAFF. The V and J genes are TRBV30 and TRBJ1-1, with D hard to call. Germline CDR1 is GTSNPN and CDR2 is SVGIG (reference sequence). Trimming removed 0 bases from V and 3 bases from J, with 5 bases in between. This CDR3 has 12 residues.

The rearrangement joins TRBV9 to TRBJ2-1; 10 bases match TRBD2. Germline V lookup: CDR1 SGDLS, CDR2 YYNGEE. V shed 3 bases and J 4 bases; nucleotides not matched to a gene: 4. The CDR3 has 15 residues. CDR3 in DNA: TGTGCCAGCAGCGCTAGCGGGAGTGTTTACAATGAGCAGTTCTTC. Amino acids: CASSASGSVYNEQFF.

This chain joins TRBV5-1 and TRBJ2-6, with D tentatively TRBD1 or TRBD2 (5 bases each). Germline V gene data show CDR1 as SGHRS and CDR2 as YFSETQ. CDR3 length equals 16 residues. Deletions cut 0 bases from V and 0 bases from J, with 7 bases between. The CDR3 region has the DNA TGCGCCAGCAGCTTGGGAGGGGTCTCTGGGGCCAACGTCCTGACTTTC. This sequence encodes CASSLGGVSGANVLTF.

The J gene is TRBJ2-7, the V gene TRBV10-2, with TRBD1 matching over 9 bases. The CDR3 has 17 amino acids. The germline gives CDR1 WSHSY, CDR2 SAAADI. J was trimmed by 2 bases and V by 4 bases; bases with no gene match: 12. CDR3 region: CASSGRGTGGFTYEQYF. For the CDR3, the DNA is TGCGCCAGCAGTGGAAGAGGCACAGGGGGCTTTACCTACGAGCAGTACTTC.

The chain joins TRBV12-2 to TRBJ1-1; no check of the table's D call, TRBD1, against the DNA was made. TRBV12-2 is classified as a pseudogene. This CDR3 has 14 residues. The CDR3 reads CASRLAGGNTEAFF. The CDR3 nucleotides are TGTGCAAGTCGCCTCGCAGGGGGGAACACTGAAGCTTTCTTT.

The CDR3 is CASSQVTGWGETQYF. The CDR3 DNA reads as TGTGCCAGCAGCCAAGTCACAGGGTGGGGGGAGACCCAGTACTTC. This chain connects TRBV3-1 (or the pseudogene TRBV3-2) to TRBJ2-5; a weak D match, TRBD1 (6 bases). Germline CDR1 reads LGHDT; CDR2 reads YNNKEL (reference sequence). The CDR3 length is 15 residues. The V end was cut by 1 base, the J end by 5 bases, with 14 bases between.

This rearrangement joins TRBV9 to TRBJ1-1, with D maybe TRBD1 (5 bases). The germline CDR1 and CDR2 sequences are SGDLS and YYNGEE. The V and J ends lost 3 bases and 4 bases respectively, with 16 bases between them. The CDR3 totals 15 residues. CDR3: CASSGDPGRGTEAFF. CDR3 nucleotides: TGTGCCAGCAGCGGAGACCCAGGGCGGGGCACTGAAGCTTTCTTT. The whole variable domain, remainder taken from reference TRBV9 and TRBJ1-1, is DSGVTQTPKHLITATGQRVTLRCSPRSGDLSVYWYQQSLDQGLQFLIQYYNGEERAKGNILERFSAQQFPDLHSELNLSSLELGDSALYFCASSGDPGRGTEAFFGQGTRLTVV.

V is TRBV5-1 and J is TRBJ2-3, with D unclear. Germline loops: CDR1 SGHRS, CDR2 YFSETQ. The CDR3 contains 14 residues. The V gene lost 1 base and the J gene lost 3 bases, with 9 bases spanning the gap. The CDR3 loop reads CASSLSAATDTQYF. The CDR3 bases are TGCGCCAGCAGCTTGAGTGCCGCAACAGATACGCAGTATTTT.

This rearrangement joins TRBV3-1 (or the pseudogene TRBV3-2) to TRBJ2-2; the D gene is possibly TRBD1 (6 bases). Germline V gene lookup returns CDR1 LGHDT and CDR2 YNNKEL (reference sequence). The CDR3 is made up of 21 amino acids. V was trimmed by 1 base and J by 4 bases, leaving 28 bases between them. In DNA form, the CDR3 reads TGTGCCAGCAGCCAAGTCCCCGCACAGGGTTGGGCGGGTACGAGCACCGGGGAGCTGTTTTTT. It specifies CASSQVPAQGWAGTSTGELFF.

This clone showed up just once. Here the CDR3 DNA reads TGTGCCAGCCTTGTCCCTCAGGGGCCCTATGGCTACACCTTC. This encodes CASLVPQGPYGYTF. The V gene is TRBV28, the J gene TRBJ1-2, with D maybe TRBD1 (6 bases). Trimming took off 8 bases at V and 4 bases at J, with 17 bases between the two ends. Germline V gene lookup returns CDR1 MDHEN and CDR2 SYDVKM. The CDR3 totals 14 residues.

This chain links TRBV28 with TRBJ1-1; 10 bases are shared with TRBD1. The CDR3 extends over 17 amino acids. The V gene's germline CDR1 is MDHEN and CDR2 SYDVKM. The V segment lost 6 bases and the J segment 6 bases; nucleotides outside the gene matches: 16. CDR3 in amino acids: CASRARGQGNRMAEAFF. In DNA form, the CDR3 reads TGTGCCAGCAGGGCTAGGGGACAGGGGAACCGAATGGCTGAAGCTTTCTTT.